This entry features one T cell receptor (beta chain) sequence. Its antigen specificity is not known. The data derive from a study of cytomegalovirus exposure and HLA in healthy donors (dated 2017 in TCRdb). At the level of the whole study: An earlier analysis of roughly 570 of the donors reported about 260 Gb of sequence data and 117 million unique TCR beta sequences obtained from approximately 180 million T cells. Of the 300 to 450 genotyped donors, more than 75% were placed in the genetic ancestry cluster associated with self-reported Caucasian donors. Every repertoire in the discovery cohort had been generated on one and the same sequencing platform. Class I and class II HLA loci were covered by the typing at four-digit resolution. Besides the first cohort of 550 to 750 subjects, a separate validation cohort made up of 95 to 150 different subjects was used. Alongside the repertoire data, information on donor age, sex, ethnicity and CMV serostatus was compiled. Around 320 gigabases of sequencing data and 70 million to 85 million unique TCR sequences were included in an early release covering 550 to 800 HLA-typed donors. An earlier analysis of around 640 of the donors used high-throughput TCR beta sequencing to judge whether each TCR beta V gene segment behaved as functional or pseudogenic. The study combined high-throughput TCR immunosequencing, statistical association of individual TCRs with disease status, and machine learning to predict cytomegalovirus infection status. Four to six DR-DQ haplotypes were handled as single units for association and clustering, since linkage in the cohort was strong. Rather than drawing on any new phenotypic data, the later analysis identified candidate immune exposures from TCR beta sequences and the way those sequences occurred across donors. A later analysis re-analyzed previously published TCR beta repertoires from 650 to 800 donors and added high-resolution HLA genotyping to study TCR occurrence patterns. The study used immunosequencing to profile the T cell repertoires of 666 subjects and linked those repertoires to cytomegalovirus serostatus. On average, over 200,000 unique TCR beta nucleotide sequences were sequenced per donor among some 420 genotyped donors of the cohort, with roughly a sixth of those sequences being non-productive. The study was designed to test whether signatures of past pathogen exposure could be identified by cataloging public T cell receptors. Typing coverage varied by locus: about 620-630 donors for A, B, C, DRB1 and DQB1; under 550 for DQA1; some 610 for DPA1; about 450 for DPB1. A later genetic analysis used genome-wide SNP genotypes for about 60% of the roughly 700 donors, treating that subset as a discovery cohort.

In total, 600 or so healthy bone marrow donors made up the cohort. Cohort members were all nominally healthy when sampled, although unrecorded immune exposures were likely present. The donor tested CMV seropositive and was one of the 289 seropositive cohort members. Each donor provided a peripheral blood sample, and peripheral blood mononuclear cells were used for TCR beta sequencing. Genomic DNA extraction from the blood cell samples was performed with the Qiagen DNeasy Blood Extraction Kit. The germline V gene (reference sequence) yields MNHEY for CDR1 and SMNVEV for CDR2. Deletion took 8 bases off V and 4 bases off J, with a span of 10 bases between the germline ends. The cysteine opens and the phenylalanine closes a CDR3 of 12 amino acids. The read is trimmed to its CDR3 DNA, 36 bases read in frame from base 1. Libraries were constructed by the immunoSEQ multiplex PCR assay. A mixture of 60 forward primers for TCR Vbeta segments and 13 reverse primers for TCR Jbeta segments was used in the multiplex PCR. The CDR3 region of rearranged TCR beta genes was amplified from genomic DNA by a multiplex PCR assay. On the Illumina HiSeq System, the amplified TCR beta libraries were sequenced as 87-base-pair reads. The paper's data handling went like this. A later analysis tallied 80 million to 95 million unique TCR beta chains across the 666 repertoires, and around 9.9 million of those chains were shared by two or more donors. Raw reads were error-corrected and collapsed into unique sequences with a nearest-neighbor algorithm that merged closely related sequences to remove PCR and sequencing errors. CDR3 sequences were aligned to IMGT reference sequences to assign V, D and J gene segments. For a sequence to be retained, a match of at least six nucleotides to both a V gene segment and a J gene segment was required. A rearrangement counted as productive if the CDR3 had no stop codons and remained in frame with V and J, and every other rearrangement counted as non-productive. CDR3 was defined by IMGT convention, running from the second conserved V-encoded cysteine to the conserved J-encoded phenylalanine. In an earlier analysis of roughly 580 of the donors, sequences lacking an unambiguous match to a single V gene segment were excluded. An earlier analysis of just under 600 of the donors called V segments functional above 56.7% productive rearrangements and segregating when the between-donor standard deviation exceeded 5%. A statistical classification framework was built for diagnosing cytomegalovirus status from the catalog of TCR beta chain sequences. V and J gene assignment, in a later analysis, came from comparing TCR nucleotide sequences with IMGT/GENE-DB human TR gene sequences. The TCRdist pipeline was used in a later analysis to assign CDR3 sequences and most-parsimonious VDJ recombination scenarios. In a later analysis, each TCR beta chain was defined by its CDR3 amino acid sequence together with its V-gene family, and reads lacking a unique V-gene family were excluded. As a way to deal with suspected cross-contamination and a sequencing artifact, a later analysis dropped 592 nucleotide sequences that were highly shared and had low generation probability. For each public chain, a later analysis derived a clonal expansion index from normalized ranks of inferred template counts within each repertoire. In a later analysis, generation probabilities were computed with a VDJ recombination model fitted to out-of-frame rearrangements, and the resulting probabilities were checked against IGoR. A later analysis scored TCR-TCR, TCR-HLA and TCR-CMV co-occurrence with hypergeometric tests, applying a repertoire-size bias correction to TCR pairs. False discovery rates were estimated in a later analysis by permuting HLA or CMV assignments 20 times. In a later analysis, co-occurring TCRs were grouped using DBSCAN, and TCRdist sequence similarity was added for clustering within HLA-allele-positive subsets. For co-occurrence clustering, repertoires with fewer than 30,000 or more than 120,000 public chains were excluded, along with five repertoires with anomalous nucleotide sharing. TCRdb carries this immuneACCESS record with in-frame sequences only. Its versions omit some clonotypes, under half of them owing to an unresolved V gene in the studies checked, with the rest unexplained. V and J calls and clone size are copied from that table; D and trimming were computed from the DNA. The sample's own table lists 200,000 or so clones. The ten biggest clones cover roughly 1.2% of the sample.

General conclusions and limits of the study: A later analysis associated about 17,000 TCR beta sequences with specific HLA alleles at a false discovery rate of 0.05. A further reported finding was that TCR beta sequences accurately predicted the HLA-A and HLA-B alleles for most subjects in the first cohort. Several of the top co-occurrence clusters appeared to be linked to parvovirus B19, influenza, CMV and Epstein-Barr virus, according to a later analysis. In a later analysis, HLA-associated TCR beta chains were found to be more clonally expanded and to have lower generation probabilities than equally common non-associated chains. When HLA alleles, especially DR and DQ, strongly co-occurred, attributing TCR associations to individual alleles was difficult. Linkage disequilibrium might explain the correlated functional status among segregating V segments, but an unknown experimental factor could not be excluded. It was suggested by the authors that the approach could potentially be generalized to other disease states and immunological phenotypes. For the cohort, immune exposure information was limited to CMV serostatus. In a later analysis, TCR association rates were found to vary across HLA loci, with the most associated TCRs seen for DRB1 alleles and the fewest for HLA-C alleles. Some IMGT-functional V segments, including TRBV6-2 and TRBV6-3, could not be told apart with the 87-base-pair reads, so those segments were excluded. A total of fewer than 200 TCR beta chains were listed by the study as associated with cytomegalovirus. Because counts were too low, seventeen rarely observed V segments, including chromosome 9 orphons, were left out of the earlier analysis of some 640 of the donors. An earlier analysis of 587 of the donors showed that most TCR beta V segments appeared in productive rearrangements either about 90% or about 30% of the time, which broadly matched IMGT annotations. In a later analysis, most CMV-associated TCR beta chains were found to appear HLA-restricted, with HLA associations seemingly driven largely by CMV exposure. The cohort was sequenced for TCR beta chains only, and without alpha or paired-chain data the features that could be detected were limited. V-gene and J-gene trimming of TCR beta chains was associated with a missense DCLRE1C variant in a later genetic analysis, and the association was replicated in an independent cohort. While some public TCRs were present in many individuals, most TCR sequences turned up only very rarely across donors. Cytomegalovirus status was reported to be diagnosed by the classifier with high specificity and sensitivity in both the original and validation cohorts. Because HLA typing was unavailable for some donors at each locus, only the typed subset was used in association tests. In vitro tests confirmed that a few of the cytomegalovirus-associated TCR beta chains recognize cytomegalovirus antigens. A later genetic analysis reported fewer N-insertions in productive TCRs among donors in an Asian-associated ancestry cluster than the 666-donor mean. The sequencing pipeline was judged likely to have produced a cluster of highly shared sequence variants as a technical artifact. Sequencing depth was assumed to be roughly uniform across donors in the presence/absence analyses, though that assumption may not hold.

The sequence was obtained from a girl aged 2-10 years in good health and CMV-seropositive. The source material was PBMCs. The rearranged chain carries TRBV27 and TRBJ2-3; possibly the D gene is TRBD2, per 5 matching bases. The CDR3 has the sequence CASLGEADTQYF. The nucleotides are TGTGCCAGCCTGGGAGAGGCAGATACGCAGTATTTT.